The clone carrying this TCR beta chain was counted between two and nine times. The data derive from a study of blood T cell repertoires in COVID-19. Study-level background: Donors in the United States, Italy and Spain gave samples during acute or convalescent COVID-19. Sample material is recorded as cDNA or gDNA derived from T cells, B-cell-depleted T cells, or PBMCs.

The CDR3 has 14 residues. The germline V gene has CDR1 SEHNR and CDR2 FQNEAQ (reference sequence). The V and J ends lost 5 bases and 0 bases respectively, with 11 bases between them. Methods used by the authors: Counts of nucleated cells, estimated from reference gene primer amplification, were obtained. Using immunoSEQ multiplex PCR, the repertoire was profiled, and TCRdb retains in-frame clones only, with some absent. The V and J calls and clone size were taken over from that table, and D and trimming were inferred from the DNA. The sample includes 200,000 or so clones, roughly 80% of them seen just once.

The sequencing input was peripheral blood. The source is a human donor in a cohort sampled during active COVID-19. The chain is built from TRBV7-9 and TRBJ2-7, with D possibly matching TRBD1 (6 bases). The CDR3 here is CASSVRQASYEQYF. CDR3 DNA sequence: TGTGCCAGCAGCGTCAGACAGGCCTCCTACGAGCAGTACTTC.